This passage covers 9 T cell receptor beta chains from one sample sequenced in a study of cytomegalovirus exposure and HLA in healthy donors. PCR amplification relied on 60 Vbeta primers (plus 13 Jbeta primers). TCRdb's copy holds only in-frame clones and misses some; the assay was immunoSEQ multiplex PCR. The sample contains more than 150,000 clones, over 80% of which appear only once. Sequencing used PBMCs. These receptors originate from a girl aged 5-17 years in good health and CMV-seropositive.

CDR3 nucleotide sequence: TGTGCCAGCAGTCGCGACAACGAGCAGTACTTC. It yields the protein CASSRDNEQYF. The chain recombines TRBV6-5 with TRBJ2-7; D is unresolved. With 5 bases removed from V and 5 bases from J, the gap between germline ends came to 7 bases. The V gene's germline CDR1 is MNHEY and CDR2 SVGAGI. The CDR3 totals 11 residues.

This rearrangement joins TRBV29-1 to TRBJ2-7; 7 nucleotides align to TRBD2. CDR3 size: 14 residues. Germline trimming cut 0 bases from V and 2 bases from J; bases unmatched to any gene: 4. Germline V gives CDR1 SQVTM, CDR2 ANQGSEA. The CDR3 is CSVEDASGPYEQYF. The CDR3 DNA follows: TGCAGCGTTGAAGACGCTAGCGGTCCCTACGAGCAGTACTTC.

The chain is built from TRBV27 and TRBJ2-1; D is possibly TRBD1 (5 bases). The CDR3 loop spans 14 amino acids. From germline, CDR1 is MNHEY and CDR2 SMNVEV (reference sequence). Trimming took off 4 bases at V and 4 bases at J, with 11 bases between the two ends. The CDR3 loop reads CASSSSAGYNEQFF. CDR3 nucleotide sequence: TGTGCCAGCAGTTCCTCGGCAGGGTACAATGAGCAGTTCTTC.

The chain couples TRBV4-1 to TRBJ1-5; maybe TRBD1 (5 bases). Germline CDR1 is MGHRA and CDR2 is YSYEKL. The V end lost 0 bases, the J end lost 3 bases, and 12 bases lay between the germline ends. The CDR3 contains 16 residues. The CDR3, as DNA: TGCGCCAGCAGCCAAGATCAGGCAGGGCTCAATCAGCCCCAGCATTTT. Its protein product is CASSQDQAGLNQPQHF.

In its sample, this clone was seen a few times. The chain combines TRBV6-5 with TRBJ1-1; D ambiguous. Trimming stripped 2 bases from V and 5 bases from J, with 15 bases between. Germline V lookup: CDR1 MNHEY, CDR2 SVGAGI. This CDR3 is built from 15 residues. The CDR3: CASSYTTTRVTEAFF. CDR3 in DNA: TGTGCCAGCAGTTACACAACAACGCGGGTTACTGAAGCTTTCTTT.

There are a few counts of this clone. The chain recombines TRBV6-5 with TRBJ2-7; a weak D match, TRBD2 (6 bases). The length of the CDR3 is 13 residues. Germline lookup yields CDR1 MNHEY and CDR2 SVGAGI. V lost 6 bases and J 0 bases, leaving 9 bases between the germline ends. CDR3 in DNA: TGTGCCAGCAGCCTGGGAGGCTCCTACGAGCAGTACTTC. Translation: CASSLGGSYEQYF.

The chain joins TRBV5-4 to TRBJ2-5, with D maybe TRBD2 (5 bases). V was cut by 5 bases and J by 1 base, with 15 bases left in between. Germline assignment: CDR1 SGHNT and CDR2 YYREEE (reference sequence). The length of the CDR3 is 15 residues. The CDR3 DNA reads TGTGCCAGCAGGTCGCCCGGGGAAAGCCAAGAGACCCAGTACTTC. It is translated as CASRSPGESQETQYF.

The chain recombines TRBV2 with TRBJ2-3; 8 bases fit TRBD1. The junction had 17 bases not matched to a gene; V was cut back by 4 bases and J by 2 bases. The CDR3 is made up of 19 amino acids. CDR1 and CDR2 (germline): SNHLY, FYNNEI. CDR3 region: CASSASAFSGGRITDTQYF. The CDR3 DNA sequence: TGTGCCAGCAGTGCCTCGGCCTTCTCAGGGGGCAGGATCACAGATACGCAGTATTTT.

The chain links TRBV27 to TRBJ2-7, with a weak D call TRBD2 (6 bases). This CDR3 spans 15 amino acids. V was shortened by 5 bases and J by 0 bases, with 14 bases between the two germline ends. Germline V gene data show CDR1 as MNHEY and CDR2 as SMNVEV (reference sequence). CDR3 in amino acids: CASSPRDGSSYEQYF. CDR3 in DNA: TGTGCCAGCAGTCCTCGGGACGGGAGCTCCTACGAGCAGTACTTC.